One sample yielded the 27 T cell receptor beta chains listed below, sequenced in a study of siplizumab effects on memory and regulatory T cells. Sequenced by immunoSEQ multiplex PCR; TCRdb stores in-frame clones only, minus some. Seen here are some 99,000 clones, around 90% observed once, and the top ten hold approximately 0.75%. The sample consisted of Tregs sorted from blood. The receptors were sampled from a human donor in good health.

This rearrangement joins TRBV18 to TRBJ1-1; 7 bases are a match to TRBD1. CDR3 length: 13 residues. Germline V CDR1 and CDR2: KGHSH, LQKENI. Trimming at V came to 8 bases and at J to 1 base, leaving 4 bases not matched to a gene. CDR3 in amino acids: CASAGQENTEAFF. The CDR3 nucleotides read TGTGCCAGCGCAGGACAGGAGAACACTGAAGCTTTCTTT.

J is TRBJ2-3 and V is TRBV11-3, with 10 bases lining up with TRBD2. Germline values: CDR1 SGHNT, CDR2 YENEEA. V shed 5 bases, J shed 6 bases, and the junction held 11 bases outside the gene matches. The CDR3 is made up of 16 amino acids. In DNA, the CDR3 is TGTGCCAGCAGCCGGACTAGCGGCAGGCCCACGGATACGCAGTATTTT. This codes for CASSRTSGRPTDTQYF.

The rearrangement links TRBV5-1 to TRBJ2-3; no reliable D call. The germline V gene has CDR1 SGHRS and CDR2 YFSETQ. The CDR3 sequence is 15 residues long. V was trimmed by 0 bases and J by 2 bases, leaving 10 bases between them. CDR3: CASSLAGNPTDTQYF. The CDR3 DNA is TGCGCCAGCAGCTTGGCGGGCAATCCCACAGATACGCAGTATTTT.

The V and J genes are TRBV2 and TRBJ2-7; D ambiguous. This CDR3 region has 13 residues. The V gene's germline CDR1 is SNHLY and CDR2 FYNNEI. The V and J ends lost 4 bases and 3 bases respectively, with 10 bases between them. CDR3 residues: CASSGSIRYEQYF. CDR3 nucleotide sequence: TGTGCCAGCAGTGGGTCCATTCGCTACGAGCAGTACTTC.

V and J are TRBV6-1 and TRBJ1-5; D gene ambiguous. Germline V gene sequence: CDR1 MNHNS, CDR2 SASEGT. V dropped 0 bases and J dropped 3 bases, with 6 bases sitting between them. This CDR3 has 14 amino acids. CDR3 DNA: TGTGCCAGCAGTGAAGCTACAGCCAATCAGCCCCAGCATTTT. It is translated as CASSEATANQPQHF.

The rearrangement links TRBV7-9 to TRBJ2-1; D is uncertain. Deletions cut 5 bases from V and 0 bases from J, with 20 bases between. The length of the CDR3 is 18 residues. The V gene's germline CDR1 is SEHNR and CDR2 FQNEAQ (reference sequence). DNA of the CDR3: TGTGCCAGCAGCCTCCGTGGCGGACCCAGAACCTCCTACAATGAGCAGTTCTTC. Protein product: CASSLRGGPRTSYNEQFF.

V gene TRBV19 combines with J gene TRBJ1-2; 7 bases are a match to TRBD1. CDR1 is LNHDA, CDR2 SQIVND, per germline (reference sequence). The CDR3 length is 14 residues. Trimming cost V 3 bases and J 2 bases; bases outside gene matches: 3. CDR3 protein: CASSMGQINYGYTF. As DNA, the CDR3 is TGTGCCAGTAGTATGGGACAGATCAACTATGGCTACACCTTC.

This CDR3 is CASSLDQPGTQETQYF. DNA for the CDR3: TGCGCCAGCAGCTTGGACCAGCCCGGGACCCAAGAGACCCAGTACTTC. This chain uses TRBV5-1 with TRBJ2-5; D may correspond to TRBD1 or TRBD2 (5 bases each). Germline V gives CDR1 SGHRS, CDR2 YFSETQ. The CDR3 is 16 amino acids. V was pared by 0 bases and J by 1 base, with 13 bases between.

Written as DNA, the CDR3 is TGTGCCAGCAGTCCTGGCCCGGGACACCTCTCCTACGAGCAGTACTTC. Translated, it gives CASSPGPGHLSYEQYF. The chain has TRBV2 and TRBJ2-7; perhaps TRBD1 as D (6 bases). Germline V gene lookup returns CDR1 SNHLY and CDR2 FYNNEI. The CDR3 runs to 16 residues. V lost 5 bases and J 0 bases, leaving 17 bases between the germline ends.

This chain joins TRBV19 and TRBJ1-5, with D perhaps matching TRBD1 (5 bases). V was cut by 5 bases and J by 7 bases, with 12 bases left in between. CDR3 length: 13 residues. Germline V lookup: CDR1 LNHDA, CDR2 SQIVND (reference sequence). CDR3 nucleotides: TGTGCCAGTAGTCCCCAAGGGGTACAGCCCCAGCATTTT. This sequence encodes CASSPQGVQPQHF.

A single count supports this clone. This rearrangement joins TRBV19 to TRBJ1-4; D unclear. The CDR3 loop spans 17 amino acids. Trimming left V 3 bases short and J 4 bases short, with 18 bases between. CDR1 is LNHDA, CDR2 SQIVND, per germline (reference sequence). This chain's CDR3 is CASSISVNLQNNEKLFF. CDR3 DNA sequence: TGTGCCAGTAGTATTTCCGTGAATTTGCAGAATAATGAAAAACTGTTTTTT.

This chain uses TRBV4-1 with TRBJ1-2; D unresolved. The V gene lost 2 bases and the J gene lost 4 bases, with 11 bases spanning the gap. This CDR3 comprises 14 residues. Germline loops: CDR1 MGHRA, CDR2 YSYEKL. CDR3 in DNA: TGCGCCAGCAGCCAATTCGGTTCAATCTATGGCTACACCTTC. Encoded protein: CASSQFGSIYGYTF.

This clone appeared a few times. CDR3 in DNA: TGTGCCAGTAGTCACACCGGGTCCACCAACCTTCCTTCCTACGAGCAGTACTTC. This translates into CASSHTGSTNLPSYEQYF. This sequence joins TRBV19 and TRBJ2-7; no reliable D call. Germline-derived CDR1 and CDR2 are LNHDA and SQIVND (reference sequence). CDR3 length equals 18 residues. Trimming removed 5 bases at V and 1 base at J, with 24 bases between.

The gene calls are TRBV1 and TRBJ1-1. TRBV1 is described as a pseudogene. The length of the CDR3 is 13 residues. The DNA for the CDR3 is TGCACCAGCGGCCCGTTGGGGAACACTGAAGCTTTCTTT. Amino acid sequence: CTSGPLGNTEAFF.

The J gene is TRBJ1-2, the V gene TRBV29-1; D possibly corresponds to TRBD1 (5 bases). The length of the CDR3 is 13 residues. Germline-derived CDR1 and CDR2 are SQVTM and ANQGSEA. V gave up 6 bases and J gave up 4 bases, with 15 bases separating them. The chain's CDR3 is CSVIRAVGYGYTF. In DNA, the CDR3 is TGCAGCGTGATCAGGGCGGTTGGCTATGGCTACACCTTC.

V is TRBV5-5 and J is TRBJ2-7; D gene unclear. This CDR3 region has 14 residues. Per germline, CDR1 SGHKS and CDR2 YYEKEE (reference sequence). V lost 0 bases, J lost 4 bases, and 11 bases lay in between. The CDR3 spells CASSLGLSAYEQYF. The CDR3 DNA is TGTGCCAGCAGCTTGGGTCTCTCAGCGTACGAGCAGTACTTC.

The V and J genes are TRBV10-3 and TRBJ1-5, with a weak D call TRBD1 (6 bases). Looked up from germline, CDR1 is ENHRY and CDR2 is SYGVKD. This CDR3 contains 15 residues. The V and J ends lost 3 bases and 2 bases respectively, with 11 bases between them. This CDR3 reads CAISDVAGGNQPQHF. The CDR3 DNA reads TGTGCCATCAGTGACGTAGCAGGGGGCAATCAGCCCCAGCATTTT.

This clone has just one count. The same CDR3 is also encoded by other DNA sequences in this sample. The J gene is TRBJ2-2, the V gene TRBV5-1; D ambiguous. Trimming pared 0 bases from V and 2 bases from J, leaving 8 bases between. This CDR3 contains 15 residues. Germline values: CDR1 SGHRS, CDR2 YFSETQ. CDR3 region: CASSLEGRNTGELFF. In DNA, the CDR3 is TGCGCCAGCAGCTTGGAAGGACGAAACACCGGGGAGCTGTTTTTT.

The chain has TRBV7-3 and TRBJ2-3, with 7 bases fitting TRBD2. V gave up 2 bases and J gave up 2 bases; unmatched junction bases: 4. Per the germline V gene, CDR1 is SGHTA and CDR2 is FQGTGA. The CDR3 has 15 amino acids. Written as DNA, the CDR3 is TGTGCCAGCAGCTTACGAGCGGGACTCACAGATACGCAGTATTTT. Protein product: CASSLRAGLTDTQYF.

The rearrangement uses TRBV9 and TRBJ2-5; 8 bases are shared with TRBD2. The CDR3 is made up of 16 amino acids. Germline V gives CDR1 SGDLS, CDR2 YYNGEE. V lost 1 base and J lost 2; bases outside the gene matches: 7. CDR3 nucleotide sequence: TGTGCCAGCAGCGTAAGAGCGGGAGTGGGGCAAGAGACCCAGTACTTC. This codes for CASSVRAGVGQETQYF.

The chain recombines TRBV18 with TRBJ2-7; 9 bases match TRBD2. The CDR3 runs to 15 residues. V lost 1 base, J lost 3 bases, and 4 bases stayed unmatched. The germline CDR1 and CDR2 sequences are KGHSH and LQKENI. The CDR3 sequence is CASSPRSGSIYEQYF. The CDR3 coding sequence is TGTGCCAGCTCACCACGTAGCGGGAGTATCTACGAGCAGTACTTC.

CDR3 loop: CASSKLPGEGADTQYF. Here the CDR3 DNA reads TGTGCCAGCAGCAAGCTACCCGGGGAAGGGGCAGATACGCAGTATTTT. V is TRBV7-2 and J is TRBJ2-3, with D perhaps assigned TRBD1 or TRBD2 (5 bases each). The CDR3 loop spans 16 amino acids. Trimming took off 5 bases at V and 4 bases at J, with 19 bases between the two ends. The V gene's germline CDR1 is SGHTA and CDR2 FQGNSA. The full variable domain, completed using reference TRBV7-2 and TRBJ2-3, is GAGVSQSPSNKVTEKGKDVELRCDPISGHTALYWYRQSLGQGLEFLIYFQGNSAPDKSGLPSDRFSAERTGGSVSTLTIQRTQQEDSAVYLCASSKLPGEGADTQYFGPGTRLTVL.

CDR3 amino acids: CASSQAGTVYYEQYF. DNA of the CDR3: TGCGCCAGCAGCCAGGCCGGGACGGTTTACTACGAGCAGTACTTC. This chain uses TRBV4-1 with TRBJ2-7; possibly TRBD1 or TRBD2 for D (5 bases each). The CDR3 extends over 15 amino acids. From germline, CDR1 is MGHRA and CDR2 YSYEKL. Trimming took off 3 bases at V and 3 bases at J, with 15 bases between the two ends.

V usage is TRBV5-6 and J usage is TRBJ1-2, with D hard to call. Trimming pared 0 bases from V and 5 bases from J, leaving 11 bases between. The CDR3 covers 14 residues. CDR1 is SGHDT and CDR2 is YYEEEE in the germline V gene. The CDR3: CASSLDMGRYGYTF. DNA for the CDR3: TGTGCCAGCAGCTTGGACATGGGGAGGTATGGCTACACCTTC. Using reference TRBV5-6 and TRBJ1-2 for the parts outside the CDR3, the full variable domain is DAGVTQSPTHLIKTRGQQVTLRCSPKSGHDTVSWYQQALGQGPQFIFQYYEEEERQRGNFPDRFSGHQFPNYSSELNVNALLLGDSALYLCASSLDMGRYGYTFGSGTRLTVV.

The chain joins TRBV7-9 to TRBJ2-2, with 13 nucleotides matching TRBD2. Trimming took 5 bases from V and 6 from J; bases not matched to a gene: 9. The V gene's germline CDR1 is SEHNR and CDR2 FQNEAQ (reference sequence). CDR3 length: 17 amino acids. The CDR3 protein is CASSPRTSGSWAGELFF. CDR3 DNA: TGTGCCAGCAGCCCCCGGACTAGCGGGAGTTGGGCCGGGGAGCTGTTTTTT. Complete variable domain (other parts from reference TRBV7-9 and TRBJ2-2): DTGVSQNPRHKITKRGQNVTFRCDPISEHNRLYWYRQTLGQGPEFLTYFQNEAQLEKSRLLSDRFSAERPKGSFSTLEIQRTEQGDSAMYLCASSPRTSGSWAGELFFGEGSRLTVL.

The chain couples TRBV9 to TRBJ1-1, with unresolved D. The CDR3 runs 13 residues. Germline assignment: CDR1 SGDLS and CDR2 YYNGEE. The V gene lost 0 bases and the J gene lost 1 base, with 4 bases spanning the gap. In DNA, the CDR3 is TGTGCCAGCAGCGTAGGCCCGAACACTGAAGCTTTCTTT. This sequence encodes CASSVGPNTEAFF.

V usage is TRBV7-2 and J usage is TRBJ2-4; 8 bases map to TRBD2. The V gene's germline CDR1 is SGHTA and CDR2 FQGNSA. The CDR3 runs 19 residues. J gave up 3 bases and V 3 bases, and 16 bases lay outside the gene matches. The CDR3, as DNA: TGTGCCAGCAGCTTCCGGGTCGGGGTGGCGGGAGGTGGCAAAAACATTCAGTACTTC. This gives the protein CASSFRVGVAGGGKNIQYF.